The following is a TCR beta chain sequence with its context. The ends were cut back, 8 bases at V and 6 bases at J, with 17 bases in the middle. The germline gives CDR1 MNHEY, CDR2 SMNVEV (reference sequence). This CDR3 contains 15 residues. The data are from a study of blood T cell repertoires in COVID-19. On the study more broadly: From T cells, B-cell-depleted T cells, or PBMCs came the material, which was cDNA or gDNA.

Only in-frame clones appear in the TCRdb table, and some are missing; sequencing was by immunoSEQ multiplex PCR. This table has roughly 200,000 clones, under 90% appearing once. Material: PBMCs or T cells enriched from blood (not recorded which). This receptor was identified in a woman aged 50 to 60 who had been exposed to COVID-19. This chain connects TRBV27 to TRBJ1-6, with D perhaps matching TRBD1 (6 bases). The CDR3 nucleotides read TGTGCCAGCGGGCGGACAGATTATCCTAATTCACCCCTCCACTTT. Protein product: CASGRTDYPNSPLHF.